The 3 T cell receptor beta chains below were found in one sample sequenced in a study of T cells after yellow fever vaccination. TCRdb fed the 5' RACE reads into MiXCR, producing one record per CDR3 protein. The sample includes 300,000 to 400,000 distinct CDR3 sequences, around 12% of them seen just once. The sequencing here drew on CD4+ T cells sorted from PBMCs, taken 15 days after the yellow fever booster vaccination. The receptor source for this set is a man younger than 35 who received the YFV17D yellow fever vaccine.

This clonotype was recorded a few times. The chain couples TRBV27 to TRBJ2-5; the match to TRBD1 covers 8 bases. The V gene's germline CDR1 is MNHEY and CDR2 SMNVEV (reference sequence). The V gene end was trimmed by 2 bases and the J gene end by 7 bases; junction bases not matched to a gene: 9. CDR3 length: 15 amino acids. This chain's CDR3 is CASSLAGQGIWTQYF. The CDR3 nucleotides are TGTGCCAGCAGTTTAGCCGGACAGGGAATTTGGACCCAGTACTTC.

The chain employs TRBV7-3 and TRBJ2-2; the match to TRBD2 covers 13 bases. Germline loops: CDR1 SGHTA, CDR2 FQGTGA. The trim removed 6 bases at V and 3 bases at J, leaving 7 bases unmatched. The CDR3 consists of 17 residues. CDR3 coding DNA: TGTGCCAGCAGTTTCAGGACTAGCGGGGGAGACACCGGGGAGCTGTTTTTT. Its protein is CASSFRTSGGDTGELFF.

This clonotype was seen a handful of times. This rearrangement joins TRBV7-2 to TRBJ2-2; perhaps TRBD2 as D (6 bases). The V and J ends lost 4 bases and 4 bases respectively, with 10 bases between them. This CDR3 contains 14 residues. Germline V gives CDR1 SGHTA, CDR2 FQGNSA. The CDR3 loop is CASSSGLATGELFF. CDR3 in DNA: TGTGCCAGCAGCTCGGGACTCGCCACCGGGGAGCTGTTTTTT.